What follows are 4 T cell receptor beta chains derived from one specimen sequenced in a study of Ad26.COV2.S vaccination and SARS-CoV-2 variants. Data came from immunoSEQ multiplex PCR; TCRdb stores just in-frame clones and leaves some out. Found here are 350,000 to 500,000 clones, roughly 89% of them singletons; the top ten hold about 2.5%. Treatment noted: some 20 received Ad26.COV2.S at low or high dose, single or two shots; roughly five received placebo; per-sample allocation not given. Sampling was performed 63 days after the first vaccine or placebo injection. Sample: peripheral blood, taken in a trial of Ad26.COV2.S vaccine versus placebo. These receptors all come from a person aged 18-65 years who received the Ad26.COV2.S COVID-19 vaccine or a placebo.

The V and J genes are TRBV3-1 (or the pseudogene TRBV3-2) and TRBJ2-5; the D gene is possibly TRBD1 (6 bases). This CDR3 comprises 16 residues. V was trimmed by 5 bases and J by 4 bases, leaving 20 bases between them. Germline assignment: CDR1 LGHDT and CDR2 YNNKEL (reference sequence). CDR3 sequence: CASSVPRGSRGETQYF. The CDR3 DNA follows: TGTGCCAGCAGCGTACCCAGGGGAAGTAGGGGAGAGACCCAGTACTTC.

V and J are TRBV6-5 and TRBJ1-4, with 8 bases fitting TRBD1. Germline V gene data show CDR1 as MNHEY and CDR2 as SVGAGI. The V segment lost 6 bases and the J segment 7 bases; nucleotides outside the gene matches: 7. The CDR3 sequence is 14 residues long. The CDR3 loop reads CASSRRGRGEKLFF. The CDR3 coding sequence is TGTGCCAGCAGCCGCAGGGGGCGCGGTGAAAAACTGTTTTTT.

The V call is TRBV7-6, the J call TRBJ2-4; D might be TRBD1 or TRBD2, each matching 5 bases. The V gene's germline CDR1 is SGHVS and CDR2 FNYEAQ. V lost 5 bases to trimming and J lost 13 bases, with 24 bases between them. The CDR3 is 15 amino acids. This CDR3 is CASSPPGPPSGKQYF. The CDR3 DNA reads TGTGCCAGCAGCCCGCCGGGACCCCCCTCGGGGAAGCAGTACTTC.

The CDR3 nucleotides are TGCAGCGTTGAAAAGGACAGAGAACCCTATGGCTACACCTTC. Protein product: CSVEKDREPYGYTF. The V call is TRBV29-1, the J call TRBJ1-2, with D tentatively TRBD1 (6 bases). Trimming pared 2 bases from V and 4 bases from J, leaving 14 bases between. CDR3 size: 14 residues. The germline gives CDR1 SQVTM, CDR2 ANQGSEA.